These 25 T cell receptor beta chains were sequenced from one sample in a study of cytomegalovirus exposure and HLA in healthy donors. Repertoires were generated with immunoSEQ multiplex PCR, while TCRdb's copy carries only in-frame clones and drops some. Here the sample spans some 250,000 clones, 90% being singletons. The sequencing input was PBMCs. The receptors come from a woman between 18 and 29 years old in good health and CMV-seronegative.

The rearrangement links TRBV11-2 to TRBJ2-5, with D perhaps matching TRBD2 (6 bases). The CDR3 totals 13 residues. In germline, CDR1 is SGHAT, CDR2 FQNNGV. The V gene lost 1 base and the J gene lost 9 bases, with 12 bases spanning the gap. For the CDR3, the DNA is TGTGCCAGCAGCTTAGCGTTACTAGCTGCCCAGTACTTC. Protein sequence: CASSLALLAAQYF.

The chain carries TRBV7-2 and TRBJ2-1; tentatively, D is TRBD1 (6 bases). Trimming removed 1 base at V and 5 bases at J, with 9 bases between. The CDR3 is made up of 14 amino acids. CDR1 SGHTA and CDR2 FQGNSA come from the germline V gene. The CDR3 is CASSLGQANNEQFF. The DNA for the CDR3 is TGTGCCAGCAGCTTAGGACAGGCTAACAATGAGCAGTTCTTC.

This chain links TRBV11-2 with TRBJ1-6, with a weak D call TRBD1 (5 bases). This CDR3 has 15 amino acids. V was pared by 3 bases and J by 10 bases, with 16 bases between. The germline gives CDR1 SGHAT, CDR2 FQNNGV. The CDR3 reads CASSFYGGEGSPLHF. Written as DNA, the CDR3 is TGTGCCAGCAGCTTCTATGGGGGGGAGGGATCACCCCTCCACTTT. Together with reference TRBV11-2 and TRBJ1-6, the CDR3 gives the full variable domain: EAGVAQSPRYKIIEKRQSVAFWCNPISGHATLYWYQQILGQGPKLLIQFQNNGVVDDSQLPKDRFSAERLKGVDSTLKIQPAKLEDSAVYLCASSFYGGEGSPLHFGNGTRLTVT.

This chain uses TRBV11-2 with TRBJ1-1; TRBD1 might be the D (6 bases). CDR3 length equals 13 residues. Germline V lookup: CDR1 SGHAT, CDR2 FQNNGV. Trimming stripped 5 bases from V and 6 bases from J, with 13 bases between. The CDR3 protein is CASSKGVVAEAFF. The CDR3 DNA follows: TGTGCCAGCAGCAAGGGGGTGGTGGCTGAAGCTTTCTTT. Variable domain in full (rest from reference TRBV11-2 and TRBJ1-1): EAGVAQSPRYKIIEKRQSVAFWCNPISGHATLYWYQQILGQGPKLLIQFQNNGVVDDSQLPKDRFSAERLKGVDSTLKIQPAKLEDSAVYLCASSKGVVAEAFFGQGTRLTVV.

V is TRBV28 and J is TRBJ2-1, with TRBD2 matching 11 bases. Germline CDR1 reads MDHEN; CDR2 reads SYDVKM. The CDR3 runs to 17 residues. V shed 5 bases, J shed 4 bases, and the junction held 10 bases outside the gene matches. The DNA for the CDR3 is TGTGCCAGCAGTCCCTCGGGGCTAGCGGGGGGATACAATGAGCAGTTCTTC. Protein product: CASSPSGLAGGYNEQFF.

The chain joins TRBV5-1 to TRBJ2-1; no firm D call. V lost 1 base, J lost 5 bases, and 7 bases lay in between. CDR3 size: 13 residues. CDR1 SGHRS and CDR2 YFSETQ come from the germline V gene. Here the CDR3 reads CASSLLSHNEQFF. The CDR3 DNA reads TGCGCCAGCAGCTTGTTATCTCACAATGAGCAGTTCTTC.

In DNA, the CDR3 is TGTGCCAGCAGCTCCGGACAGTCAGATGGCTACACCTTC. Translated, it gives CASSSGQSDGYTF. This chain connects TRBV7-9 to TRBJ1-2; maybe TRBD1 (6 bases). Germline CDR1 and CDR2: SEHNR and FQNEAQ (reference sequence). V was shortened by 4 bases and J by 6 bases, with 12 bases between the two germline ends. The length of the CDR3 is 13 residues.

The chain couples TRBV5-5 to TRBJ2-2, with D hard to call. The CDR3 has 12 amino acids. Deletions cut 4 bases from V and 3 bases from J, with 4 bases between. Looked up from germline, CDR1 is SGHKS and CDR2 is YYEKEE (reference sequence). The CDR3 DNA reads TGTGCCAGCAGCCGGTACACCGGGGAGCTGTTTTTT. The encoded protein is CASSRYTGELFF.

The chain carries TRBV7-2 and TRBJ2-7, with 7 bases lining up with TRBD2. Trimming at V came to 4 bases and at J to 13 bases, leaving 13 bases not matched to a gene. Germline V lookup: CDR1 SGHTA, CDR2 FQGNSA. The CDR3 consists of 13 residues. The DNA of the CDR3 is TGTGCCAGCAGCTACCCCGGGAGGCCCAGTATCTACGTC. Protein product: CASSYPGRPSIYV.

V gene TRBV30 combines with J gene TRBJ2-6, with a tentative D call TRBD1 (5 bases). Trimming shortened V by 4 bases and J by 0 bases, and 16 bases separated the two germline ends. Looked up from germline, CDR1 is GTSNPN and CDR2 is SVGIG (reference sequence). The CDR3 is 17 residues long. Written as DNA, the CDR3 is TGTGCCTGGAATTTAAGGGGAACACCCTCTGGGGCCAACGTCCTGACTTTC. It is translated as CAWNLRGTPSGANVLTF.

The chain links TRBV5-1 to TRBJ2-1, with 7 bases matching TRBD2. V gave up 4 bases and J gave up 5 bases; unmatched junction bases: 3. Germline V CDR1 and CDR2: SGHRS, YFSETQ. This CDR3 has 13 residues. CDR3 region: CASSGGDDNEQFF. In nucleotides, the CDR3 is TGCGCCAGCAGCGGGGGGGACGACAATGAGCAGTTCTTC. Based on the CDR3 plus reference TRBV5-1 and TRBJ2-1, the full variable domain is KAGVTQTPRYLIKTRGQQVTLSCSPISGHRSVSWYQQTPGQGLQFLFEYFSETQRNKGNFPGRFSGRQFSNSRSEMNVSTLELGDSALYLCASSGGDDNEQFFGPGTRLTVL.

The gene calls are TRBV5-1 and TRBJ2-2, with a weak D call TRBD1 (6 bases). The CDR3 runs 17 residues. The germline V gene has CDR1 SGHRS and CDR2 YFSETQ. The V end was cut by 4 bases, the J end by 6 bases, with 22 bases between. The DNA for the CDR3 is TGCGCCAGCAGCACAGGACAGACCACCGTTAATCCCGGGGAGCTGTTTTTT. As protein: CASSTGQTTVNPGELFF. The full variable domain, its missing parts supplied by reference TRBV5-1 and TRBJ2-2, is KAGVTQTPRYLIKTRGQQVTLSCSPISGHRSVSWYQQTPGQGLQFLFEYFSETQRNKGNFPGRFSGRQFSNSRSEMNVSTLELGDSALYLCASSTGQTTVNPGELFFGEGSRLTVL.

V and J are TRBV11-2 and TRBJ1-5; TRBD1 aligns across 10 bases. V shed 5 bases, J shed 7 bases, and the junction held 8 bases outside the gene matches. The CDR3 is 15 amino acids. Germline V gene data show CDR1 as SGHAT and CDR2 as FQNNGV. The CDR3 protein is CASSVTGGAEQPQHF. CDR3 coding DNA: TGTGCCAGCAGCGTGACAGGGGGCGCAGAGCAGCCCCAGCATTTT. Looking up the rest from reference TRBV11-2 and TRBJ1-5 gives the full variable domain: EAGVAQSPRYKIIEKRQSVAFWCNPISGHATLYWYQQILGQGPKLLIQFQNNGVVDDSQLPKDRFSAERLKGVDSTLKIQPAKLEDSAVYLCASSVTGGAEQPQHFGDGTRLSIL.

This chain uses TRBV5-1 with TRBJ1-2; 9 bases match TRBD1. This CDR3 region has 17 residues. Trimming removed 0 bases from V and 7 bases from J; junction bases left unmatched: 13. Germline V gives CDR1 SGHRS, CDR2 YFSETQ. This CDR3 is CASSLGPRDRESGGYTF. CDR3 nucleotides: TGCGCCAGCAGCTTGGGTCCCCGGGACAGGGAATCAGGTGGCTACACCTTC.

The genes are TRBV7-2 and TRBJ1-1; 9 positions match TRBD1. With V trimmed by 0 bases and J by 6 bases, 5 bases remained unmatched. The CDR3 runs 15 residues. The germline CDR1 and CDR2 sequences are SGHTA and FQGNSA. The CDR3 coding sequence is TGTGCCAGCAGCTTAGCCTGGACAGGGGACGCTGAAGCTTTCTTT. Translation gives CASSLAWTGDAEAFF.

The rearrangement joins TRBV2 to TRBJ2-5; unclear D gene. Germline loops: CDR1 SNHLY, CDR2 FYNNEI. Trimming left V 3 bases short and J 5 bases short, with 10 bases between. CDR3 length: 13 amino acids. DNA of the CDR3: TGTGCCAGCAGTGAGGTATCTGAGGAGACCCAGTACTTC. It translates to CASSEVSEETQYF. Full variable domain (missing parts from reference TRBV2 and TRBJ2-5): EPEVTQTPSHQVTQMGQEVILRCVPISNHLYFYWYRQILGQKVEFLVSFYNNEISEKSEIFDDQFSVERPDGSNFTLKIRSTKLEDSAMYFCASSEVSEETQYFGPGTRLLVL.

The table lists this clone with a count of one. The rearrangement links TRBV4-1 to TRBJ2-1; 10 nucleotides match TRBD2. The CDR3 length is 15 residues. Losses at the gene ends were 3 bases for V and 8 bases for J; bases not matched to a gene: 7. Germline loops: CDR1 MGHRA, CDR2 YSYEKL. CDR3 nucleotide sequence: TGCGCCAGCAGCCAGAGCGGGGGGGCTTTTCATGAGCAGTTCTTC. It codes for CASSQSGGAFHEQFF.

Note on this clone: Relative to the germline gene, one junction end is altered; a read error may explain this. The rearrangement joins TRBV6-1 to TRBJ1-1; 10 bases are a match to TRBD1. Germline V gene data show CDR1 as MNHNS and CDR2 as SASEGT. The CDR3 has 16 amino acids. The CDR3 protein is CASSEDGTGVNTEAFF. The DNA for the CDR3 is TGTGCCAGCAGCGAAGACGGGACAGGGGTGAACACTGAAGCTTTCTTT.

This chain uses TRBV6-5 with TRBJ1-3, with D possibly being TRBD1 (6 bases). V dropped 11 bases and J dropped 3 bases, with 14 bases sitting between them. Germline V CDR1 and CDR2: MNHEY, SVGAGI. CDR3 size: 13 residues. The DNA of the CDR3 is TGTGCCGCGGGTGGGGACATTGGAAACACCATATATTTT. This sequence encodes CAAGGDIGNTIYF.

This rearrangement joins TRBV6-5 to TRBJ2-7, with D possibly being TRBD1 (6 bases). CDR3 length: 14 residues. CDR1 is MNHEY, CDR2 SVGAGI, per germline. The germline V and J ends were trimmed by 6 bases and 4 bases, with 16 bases remaining between them. The CDR3 DNA sequence: TGTGCCAGCAGCGCCGGGACAACACATTACGAGCAGTACGTC. Encoded protein: CASSAGTTHYEQYV.

In its sample, this clone was seen a few times. J is TRBJ2-2 and V is TRBV5-1, with D possibly TRBD2 on 6 matching bases. The CDR3 has 16 amino acids. CDR1 and CDR2 (germline): SGHRS, YFSETQ. Trimming left V 3 bases short and J 1 base short, with 13 bases between. The CDR3 loop is CASSWGTLGNTGELFF. In DNA, the CDR3 is TGCGCCAGCAGCTGGGGGACTCTGGGGAACACCGGGGAGCTGTTTTTT.

The chain uses TRBV5-8 and TRBJ1-5; 10 nucleotides agree with TRBD1. Germline V gene data show CDR1 as SGHTS and CDR2 as YDEGEE. This CDR3 contains 17 residues. V shed 6 bases and J 2 bases; nucleotides not matched to a gene: 11. CDR3 region: CASTRDRGPAGNQPQHF. CDR3 sequence (DNA): TGTGCCAGCACCCGGGACAGGGGCCCAGCGGGCAATCAGCCCCAGCATTTT.

V gene TRBV28 combines with J gene TRBJ2-7; TRBD1 aligns across 10 bases. The V segment lost 5 bases and the J segment 7 bases; nucleotides outside the gene matches: 17. CDR3 size: 17 residues. CDR1 is MDHEN, CDR2 SYDVKM, per germline. CDR3 bases: TGTGCCAGCAGTACAAAGCCCCCCTCCGGGGACAGGGGAGAGCAGTACGTC. Encoded protein: CASSTKPPSGDRGEQYV.

The genes are TRBV2 and TRBJ1-5; D possibly corresponds to TRBD1 (5 bases). The germline V gene encodes CDR1 SNHLY and CDR2 FYNNEI. V was clipped by 6 bases and J by 0 bases, with 21 bases between them. The CDR3 sequence is 18 residues long. The CDR3 is CASRGEHGGTFSNQPQHF. CDR3 bases: TGTGCCAGCAGAGGGGAACATGGAGGGACCTTTAGCAATCAGCCCCAGCATTTT.

The chain employs TRBV19 and TRBJ2-3; 7 nucleotides line up with TRBD1. The CDR3 spans 15 residues. CDR1 LNHDA and CDR2 SQIVND come from the germline V gene (reference sequence). After removal of 7 bases from V and 0 bases from J, the junction contained 7 bases not matched to a gene. The CDR3 here is CASKTTGSSTDTQYF. The CDR3 region has the DNA TGTGCCAGTAAAACGACAGGGTCAAGCACAGATACGCAGTATTTT.